These 26 T cell receptor beta chains came from one sample sequenced in a study of persistence of HIV-infected CD4 T cells (dated by TCRdb to about 2020). The sample's treatment or condition, from its label and the paper: suppressive antiretroviral therapy. Cells were stimulated with lysates of CMV-infected fibroblasts at roughly 11 ug/mL. Memory CD4+ T cells that did not respond, being CD40L-negative, CD69-negative and CD45RO-high, were sorted as memory populations depleted of antigen-responding cells. The immunoSEQ hsTCRB assay version 4, run in survey mode, was used to sequence TCRbeta repertoires from genomic DNA. The clones in this table, taken by TCRdb from immuneACCESS, are in-frame only. Not every clone is retained; where verified, under half of the shortfall comes from an unresolved V gene, and the cause of the rest is unknown. The sample profile shows roughly 34,000 clones; 82% of them were found once. Of the sample, under 8% falls within the top ten clones.

For these receptors, no antigen is known. The material sequenced was CD4+ T cells sorted from PBMCs after approximately 20-hour stimulation, taken from a patient who received antiretroviral therapy. The cell subset or site label here, explained by the study, means: CD40L-CD69- CD45RO-high memory CD4 T cells not responding to CMV lysate. Receptor source: an adult woman with HIV who was CMV-seropositive.

In this sample, this clone turned up a few times. The chain combines TRBV9 with TRBJ1-6; D unresolved. Germline V CDR1 and CDR2: SGDLS, YYNGEE. CDR3 size: 15 residues. V lost 1 base to trimming and J lost 6 bases, with 11 bases between them. As DNA, the CDR3 is TGTGCCAGCAGCGTAAAGGCGATGGCTAATTCACCCCTCCACTTT. This sequence encodes CASSVKAMANSPLHF.

CDR3 in DNA: TGTGCCAGTACCAAGGGACAGGGGTTCACTGAAGCTTTCTTT. This translates into CASTKGQGFTEAFF. The V and J genes are TRBV19 and TRBJ1-1, with 10 nucleotides matching TRBD1. The CDR3 is 14 amino acids. V lost 7 bases to trimming and J lost 4 bases; unmatched junction nucleotides: 6. CDR1 is LNHDA and CDR2 is SQIVND in the germline V gene (reference sequence).

This chain links TRBV10-1 with TRBJ1-1, with D unclear. Germline V gene data show CDR1 as WNHNN and CDR2 as SYGVQD (reference sequence). CDR3 length equals 13 residues. V lost 6 bases and J lost 6, with 14 bases in between. The CDR3 loop reads CASSDDPSAEAFF. CDR3 in DNA: TGCGCCAGCAGCGACGACCCAAGCGCTGAAGCTTTCTTT.

The chain joins TRBV7-9 to TRBJ1-1; D gene ambiguous. Per the germline V gene, CDR1 is SEHNR and CDR2 is FQNEAQ (reference sequence). There are 14 residues in the CDR3. V lost 3 bases and J lost 0, with 8 bases in between. The chain's CDR3 is CASSLGRMNTEAFF. CDR3 sequence (DNA): TGTGCCAGCAGCTTGGGAAGGATGAACACTGAAGCTTTCTTT.

The rearrangement joins TRBV10-3 to TRBJ1-2, with D possibly being TRBD1 (5 bases). Germline assignment: CDR1 ENHRY and CDR2 SYGVKD. This CDR3 has 15 amino acids. Between the trimmed V and J ends, which lost 3 bases and 6 bases, there was a span of 17 bases. The CDR3, as DNA: TGTGCCATCAGTGAAGGGGTATCGTTTCGGGATGGCTACACCTTC. Residues: CAISEGVSFRDGYTF.

The J gene is TRBJ2-7, the V gene TRBV27; D gene ambiguous. CDR1 MNHEY and CDR2 SMNVEV come from the germline V gene (reference sequence). This CDR3 is 13 amino acids long. The V and J ends lost 9 bases and 5 bases respectively, with 17 bases between them. This CDR3 is CASQRFGSNEQYF. In DNA, the CDR3 is TGTGCCAGTCAAAGGTTCGGTTCGAACGAGCAGTACTTC.

The chain uses TRBV5-1 and TRBJ1-1; D gene unclear. This CDR3 region has 14 residues. Trimming cost V 0 bases and J 3 bases, with 9 bases left between them. Germline CDR1 reads SGHRS; CDR2 reads YFSETQ. CDR3 protein: CASSLGARDTEAFF. The CDR3 DNA sequence: TGCGCCAGCAGCTTGGGGGCGAGGGACACTGAAGCTTTCTTT. Variable domain in full (rest from reference TRBV5-1 and TRBJ1-1): KAGVTQTPRYLIKTRGQQVTLSCSPISGHRSVSWYQQTPGQGLQFLFEYFSETQRNKGNFPGRFSGRQFSNSRSEMNVSTLELGDSALYLCASSLGARDTEAFFGQGTRLTVV.

This clone counts as medium-sized. The chain combines TRBV6-5 with TRBJ1-2, with TRBD1 matching over 8 bases. The junction had 9 bases not matched to a gene; V was cut back by 7 bases and J by 8 bases. This CDR3 spans 13 amino acids. Germline loops: CDR1 MNHEY, CDR2 SVGAGI. This chain's CDR3 is CASTLDRVRGYTF. DNA for the CDR3: TGTGCCAGCACCCTGGACAGGGTGAGAGGCTACACCTTC.

The V gene is TRBV21-1, the J gene TRBJ2-7; TRBD1 is the table's D call and was not checked against the DNA. TRBV21-1 is shown as a pseudogene. The CDR3 is 14 residues long. The CDR3 sequence is CASSFPQGGDEQYF. The CDR3 DNA is TGTGCCAGCAGTTTCCCGCAGGGTGGCGACGAGCAGTACTTC.

This chain connects TRBV27 to TRBJ1-2; 8 bases fit TRBD1. The CDR3 loop spans 15 amino acids. Germline V gene lookup returns CDR1 MNHEY and CDR2 SMNVEV (reference sequence). V was clipped by 5 bases and J by 3 bases; unmatched bases: 8. CDR3 in DNA: TGTGCCAGCAGTCTTACCTTGGACAGGGACTATGGCTACACCTTC. This encodes CASSLTLDRDYGYTF.

The chain carries TRBV4-2 and TRBJ1-1; maybe TRBD1 (5 bases). With 0 bases removed from V and 1 base from J, the gap between germline ends came to 9 bases. Germline V gives CDR1 LGHNA, CDR2 YNFKEQ. The length of the CDR3 is 15 residues. CDR3 sequence: CASSQEGDRNTEAFF. CDR3 coding DNA: TGTGCCAGCAGCCAAGAGGGGGACCGGAACACTGAAGCTTTCTTT.

The table lists this clone with a few counts. The chain uses TRBV7-6 and TRBJ1-5; no clear D. Trimming took off 5 bases at V and 6 bases at J, with 8 bases between the two ends. This CDR3 region has 12 residues. CDR1 is SGHVS and CDR2 is FNYEAQ in the germline V gene. This CDR3 is CASSPSAQPQHF. The CDR3 DNA is TGTGCCAGCAGCCCCTCCGCTCAGCCCCAGCATTTT. Filled out from reference TRBV7-6 and TRBJ1-5, the complete variable domain reads GAGVSQSPRYKVTKRGQDVALRCDPISGHVSLYWYRQALGQGPEFLTYFNYEAQQDKSGLPNDRFSAERPEGSISTLTIQRTEQRDSAMYRCASSPSAQPQHFGDGTRLSIL.

V is TRBV2 and J is TRBJ1-2, with D possibly matching TRBD1 (6 bases). Between the trimmed V and J ends, which lost 5 bases and 4 bases, there was a span of 11 bases. The length of the CDR3 is 13 residues. Germline loops: CDR1 SNHLY, CDR2 FYNNEI. Here the CDR3 reads CASSYRVSYGYTF. The CDR3, as DNA: TGTGCCAGCAGTTACAGGGTTAGCTATGGCTACACCTTC.

The chain recombines TRBV5-4 with TRBJ2-2; 10 bases align to TRBD1. Germline values: CDR1 SGHNT, CDR2 YYREEE (reference sequence). This CDR3 has 17 residues. The junction had 13 bases not matched to a gene; V was cut back by 7 bases and J by 4 bases. CDR3 nucleotide sequence: TGTGCCAGCCGCAAGGACAGGGGGGGCTCGGGCACCGGGGAGCTGTTTTTT. This sequence encodes CASRKDRGGSGTGELFF. Full variable domain (missing parts from reference TRBV5-4 and TRBJ2-2): ETGVTQSPTHLIKTRGQQVTLRCSSQSGHNTVSWYQQALGQGPQFIFQYYREEENGRGNFPPRFSGLQFPNYSSELNVNALELDDSALYLCASRKDRGGSGTGELFFGEGSRLTVL.

The gene calls are TRBV10-3 and TRBJ2-7; 10 bases map to TRBD2. V trimming: 4 bases; J trimming: 3 bases; junction bases outside the gene matches: 3. Germline V CDR1 and CDR2: ENHRY, SYGVKD. The CDR3 length is 14 residues. The CDR3 nucleotides read TGTGCCATCAGTGGGGCTAGCGGGAGCTACGAGCAGTACTTC. Translation: CAISGASGSYEQYF.

The V call is TRBV6-6, the J call TRBJ2-3, with a possible D match to TRBD2 (5 bases). This CDR3 is 17 amino acids long. Germline CDR1 and CDR2: MNHNY and SVGAGI (reference sequence). V lost 5 bases and J 0 bases, leaving 18 bases between the germline ends. CDR3 DNA sequence: TGTGCCAGCAGTCCCACAGAACTTTGGACTAGCACAGATACGCAGTATTTT. Translation: CASSPTELWTSTDTQYF.

This clone was picked up one time. This chain connects TRBV7-9 to TRBJ2-7, with 7 bases fitting TRBD1. After removal of 1 base from V and 2 bases from J, the junction contained 2 bases not matched to a gene. There are 14 residues in the CDR3. From germline, CDR1 is SEHNR and CDR2 FQNEAQ (reference sequence). CDR3 DNA sequence: TGTGCCAGCAGCTTAGGGACAGGCGCCTACGAGCAGTACTTC. Protein: CASSLGTGAYEQYF. The full variable domain, its missing parts supplied by reference TRBV7-9 and TRBJ2-7, is DTGVSQNPRHKITKRGQNVTFRCDPISEHNRLYWYRQTLGQGPEFLTYFQNEAQLEKSRLLSDRFSAERPKGSFSTLEIQRTEQGDSAMYLCASSLGTGAYEQYFGPGTRLTVT.

The chain carries TRBV19 and TRBJ1-4, with 9 bases matching TRBD1. The germline V gene encodes CDR1 LNHDA and CDR2 SQIVND (reference sequence). V gave up 6 bases and J gave up 4 bases; unmatched junction bases: 6. The CDR3 is 15 amino acids. CDR3 nucleotides: TGTGCCAGTAGCCTTGGACAGGGGTTTAATGAAAAACTGTTTTTT. Its translation is CASSLGQGFNEKLFF.

This chain links TRBV6-1 with TRBJ2-2, with a tentative D call TRBD2 (5 bases). CDR1 and CDR2 from the germline V gene are MNHNS and SASEGT. This CDR3 comprises 15 residues. The V and J ends lost 2 bases and 0 bases respectively, with 7 bases between them. The CDR3 region is CASSEQRANTGELFF. The CDR3 nucleotides read TGTGCCAGCAGTGAACAGAGGGCGAACACCGGGGAGCTGTTTTTT.

Only a few counts were recorded for this clone. This sample also contains other DNA sequences that code for the same CDR3. The J gene is TRBJ1-1, the V gene TRBV3-1 (or the pseudogene TRBV3-2), with a possible D match to TRBD1 (6 bases). Germline CDR1 and CDR2: LGHDT and YNNKEL (reference sequence). The CDR3 sequence is 14 residues long. Trimming removed 2 bases at V and 2 bases at J, with 9 bases between. The CDR3: CASSQLQGNTEAFF. In DNA, the CDR3 is TGTGCCAGCAGCCAACTACAGGGAAACACTGAAGCTTTCTTT.

This sequence joins TRBV3-1 (or the pseudogene TRBV3-2) and TRBJ1-1; D gene uncertain. V was clipped by 3 bases and J by 4 bases, with 18 bases between them. This CDR3 region has 16 residues. Germline CDR1 is LGHDT and CDR2 is YNNKEL (reference sequence). CDR3 in amino acids: CASSQADLKRGTEAFF. In DNA, the CDR3 is TGTGCCAGCAGCCAGGCCGACCTTAAACGGGGCACTGAAGCTTTCTTT.

The rearrangement joins TRBV7-3 to TRBJ1-2; D is undetermined. Germline V gives CDR1 SGHTA, CDR2 FQGTGA. With 5 bases removed from V and 8 bases from J, the gap between germline ends came to 18 bases. The CDR3 is 14 residues long. CDR3 protein: CASSPVVSSGGYTF. The CDR3 nucleotides read TGTGCCAGCAGCCCCGTTGTATCAAGCGGGGGCTACACCTTC.

The V call is TRBV6-5, the J call TRBJ2-7; TRBD1 aligns across 7 bases. J lost 5 bases, V lost 5 bases, and 9 bases had no gene match. CDR1 and CDR2 (germline): MNHEY, SVGAGI. CDR3 size: 14 residues. Written as DNA, the CDR3 is TGTGCCAGCAGTCCACCGACAGGGTTCCACGAGCAGTACTTC. It codes for CASSPPTGFHEQYF.

The gene calls are TRBV4-1 and TRBJ1-4; D is possibly TRBD1 (5 bases). This CDR3 contains 17 residues. Trimming shortened V by 4 bases and J by 8 bases, and 23 bases separated the two germline ends. Germline CDR1 is MGHRA and CDR2 is YSYEKL. The CDR3, as DNA: TGCGCCAGCAGCCCATTGGGCACCAAGGGTGGGGGGGAAAAACTGTTTTTT. This translates into CASSPLGTKGGGEKLFF.

V is TRBV6-4 and J is TRBJ1-1, with D possibly being TRBD1 (6 bases). The CDR3 is made up of 15 amino acids. Germline-derived CDR1 and CDR2 are MRHNA and SNTAGT. The V and J ends lost 7 bases and 0 bases respectively, with 15 bases between them. Here the CDR3 DNA reads TGTGCCAGCAAGAAAGAGGACAGTTTGAACACTGAAGCTTTCTTT. Encoded protein: CASKKEDSLNTEAFF.

Turning to this clone: This specimen includes other DNA sequences encoding the same CDR3. The rearrangement links TRBV25-1 to TRBJ1-6; perhaps TRBD1 as D (5 bases). This CDR3 comprises 14 residues. CDR1 is MGHDK and CDR2 is SYGVNS in the germline V gene. Trimming stripped 2 bases from V and 9 bases from J, with 11 bases between. The CDR3: CASSERGRGSPLHF. In nucleotides, the CDR3 is TGTGCCAGCAGTGAAAGGGGTAGGGGTTCACCCCTCCACTTT.